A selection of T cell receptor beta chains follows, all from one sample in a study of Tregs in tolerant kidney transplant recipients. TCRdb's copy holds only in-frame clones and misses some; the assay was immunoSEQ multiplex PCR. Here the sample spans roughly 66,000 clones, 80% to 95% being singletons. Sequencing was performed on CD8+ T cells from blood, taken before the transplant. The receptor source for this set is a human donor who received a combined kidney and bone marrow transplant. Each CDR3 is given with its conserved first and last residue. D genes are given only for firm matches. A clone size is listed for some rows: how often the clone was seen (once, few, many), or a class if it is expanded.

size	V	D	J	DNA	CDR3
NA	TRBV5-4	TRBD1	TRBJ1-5	TGTGCCAGCAGCAGAGACAGGGGGAATAATCAGCCCCAGCATTTT	CASSRDRGNNQPQHF
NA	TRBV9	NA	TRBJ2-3	TGTGCCAGCAGCGTAGTTGCGGGATCCGGCACAGATACGCAGTATTTT	CASSVVAGSGTDTQYF
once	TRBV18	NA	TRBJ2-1	TGTGCCAGCTCACCACCGGGAGGTTCCTACAATGAGCAGTTCTTC	CASSPPGGSYNEQFF
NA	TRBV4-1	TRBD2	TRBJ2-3	TGCGCCAGCAGCCAAGTAGGGACTAGCCGAGGCACAGATACGCAGTATTTT	CASSQVGTSRGTDTQYF
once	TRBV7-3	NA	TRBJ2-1	TGTGCCAGCAGCTTAAATGCGGTTCCCGACAGGCGACGCTACAATGAGCAGTTCTTC	CASSLNAVPDRRRYNEQFF
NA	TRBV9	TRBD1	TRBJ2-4	TGTGCCAGCAGCGCCACGACAGGGTGGGCCAAAAACATTCAGTACTTC	CASSATTGWAKNIQYF
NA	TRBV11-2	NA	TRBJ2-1	TGTGCCAGCAGCATTAGTTATGGGGAGTTGCGAAATGAGCAGTTCTTC	CASSISYGELRNEQFF
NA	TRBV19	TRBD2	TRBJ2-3	TGTGCCAGTAGTCTCGGGACTAGCGGTATGGGCACAGATACGCAGTATTTT	CASSLGTSGMGTDTQYF
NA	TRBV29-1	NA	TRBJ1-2	TGCAGCGTTACCCACCGCTACGGCTACACCTTC	CSVTHRYGYTF
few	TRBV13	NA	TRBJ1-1	TGTGCCAGCAGCTTAGGACAGAGGGTTGAAGCTTTCTTT	CASSLGQRVEAFF
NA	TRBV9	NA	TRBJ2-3	TGTGCCAGCAGCGAAGGGGACTTTAGCACAGATACGCAGTATTTT	CASSEGDFSTDTQYF
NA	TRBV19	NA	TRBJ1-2	TGTGCCAGTAGTATAGGGGCAGGGGACGGCTACACCTTC	CASSIGAGDGYTF
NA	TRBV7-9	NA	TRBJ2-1	TGTGCCAGCAGCCCCTCGTTAGGCAGGGGAAACGTCAATGAGCAGTTCTTC	CASSPSLGRGNVNEQFF
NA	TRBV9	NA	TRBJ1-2	TGTGCCAGCAGCCCAGGGAGGGCGACACCTAACTATGGCTACACCTTC	CASSPGRATPNYGYTF
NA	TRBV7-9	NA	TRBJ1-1	TGTGCCAGCAGCCCCATGGAGCGGACTGAAGCTTTCTTT	CASSPMERTEAFF
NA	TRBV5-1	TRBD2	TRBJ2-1	TGCGCCAGCAGCGGCCGACTAGCGGGAGTGTGGAATGAGCAGTTCTTC	CASSGRLAGVWNEQFF
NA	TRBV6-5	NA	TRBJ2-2	TGTGCCAGCAGTTACTCGACAGGTGAATTCATCGGGGAGCTGTTTTTT	CASSYSTGEFIGELFF
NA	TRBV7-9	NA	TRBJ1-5	TGTGCCAGCAGCCATCCCGGGGAGGAGGGTGAGCAGCCCCAGCATTTT	CASSHPGEEGEQPQHF
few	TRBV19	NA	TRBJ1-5	TGTGCCAGTAGTGGGAGTCAGTATAGCAATCAGCCCCAGCATTTT	CASSGSQYSNQPQHF
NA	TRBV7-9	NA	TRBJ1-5	TGTGCCAGCAGCTTAGGTGGATTGGGACTAAATCAGCCCCAGCATTTT	CASSLGGLGLNQPQHF
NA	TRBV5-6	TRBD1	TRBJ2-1	TGTGCCAGTACACGGGACAGGGGCTATGAGCAGTTCTTC	CASTRDRGYEQFF
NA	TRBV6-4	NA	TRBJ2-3	TGTGCCAGCAGTGACTCAGTGAGCGCCACAGATACGCAGTATTTT	CASSDSVSATDTQYF
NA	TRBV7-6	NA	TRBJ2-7	TGTGCCAGCAGCTTAGGAATCGGTTACGAGCAGTACTTC	CASSLGIGYEQYF
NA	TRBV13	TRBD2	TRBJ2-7	TGTGCCAGCAGCTTAGTGACGGGGGGTCACGAGCAGTACTTC	CASSLVTGGHEQYF
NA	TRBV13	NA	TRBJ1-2	TGTGCCAGCAGCTTAGGCCGGGGGGCGGAGGGCTACACCTTC	CASSLGRGAEGYTF
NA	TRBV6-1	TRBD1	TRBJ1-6	TGTGCCAGCAGTCCAGGGGGTTCCTATAATTCACCCCTCCACTTT	CASSPGGSYNSPLHF
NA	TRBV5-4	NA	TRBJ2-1	TGTGCCAGCAGCCCCCGTCCCAGGGGAGAGCAGTTCTTC	CASSPRPRGEQFF
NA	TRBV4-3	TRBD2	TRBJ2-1	TGCGCCAGCAGCCAAGACCCGACTAGCCACAATGAGCAGTTCTTC	CASSQDPTSHNEQFF
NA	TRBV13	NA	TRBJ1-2	TGTGCCAGCAGCTTAGGAATTAACCAAGTAGGGGGTTATGGCTACACCTTC	CASSLGINQVGGYGYTF
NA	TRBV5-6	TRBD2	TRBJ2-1	TGTGCCAGCAGCTTGGCGGGGGGGGAGCAGTTCTTC	CASSLAGGEQFF
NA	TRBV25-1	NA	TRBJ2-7	TGTGCCAGCAGCTTACAGGGCTACGAGCAGTACTTC	CASSLQGYEQYF
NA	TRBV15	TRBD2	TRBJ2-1	TGTGCCACCAGCAGTGGCAAACCGGGACTAGCCGACAATGAGCAGTTCTTC	CATSSGKPGLADNEQFF
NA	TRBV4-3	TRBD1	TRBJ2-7	TGCGCCAGCAGCCAAGATACGGGACAGGGGTCCTACGAGCAGTACTTC	CASSQDTGQGSYEQYF
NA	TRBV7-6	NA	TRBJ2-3	TGTGCCAGCAGCCCCCCCCAAGCGGATACGCAGTATTTT	CASSPPQADTQYF
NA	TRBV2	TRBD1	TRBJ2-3	TGTGCCAGCAAACAGGGGGCATGGGATACGCAGTATTTT	CASKQGAWDTQYF
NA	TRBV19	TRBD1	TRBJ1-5	TGTGCCAGTAGCTCGACAGGGGGAATTGGTCAGCCCCAGCATTTT	CASSSTGGIGQPQHF
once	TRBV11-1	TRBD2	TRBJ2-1	TGTGCCAGCAGCTCGGGACTATACAATGAGCAGTTCTTC	CASSSGLYNEQFF
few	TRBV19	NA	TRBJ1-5	TGTGCCAGTAGTATCGTAAATAATCAGCCCCAGCATTTT	CASSIVNNQPQHF
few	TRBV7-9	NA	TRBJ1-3	TGTGCCAGCAGCCAGGGGTCTGTCGCTTCTGGAAACACCATATATTTT	CASSQGSVASGNTIYF
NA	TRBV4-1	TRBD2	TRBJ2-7	TGCGCCAGCAGCCAAGACCCCCCGACTAGCGGGAGTATTTACGAGCAGTACTTC	CASSQDPPTSGSIYEQYF
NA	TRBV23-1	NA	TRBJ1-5	TGCGCCAGCAGCCAAGAGGGCCCTCGCAATCAGCCCCAGCATTTT	CASSQEGPRNQPQHF
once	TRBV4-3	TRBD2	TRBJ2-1	TGCGCCAGCAGCCAAGATAGTAGGAGACTAGCGGACAATGAGCAGTTCTTC	CASSQDSRRLADNEQFF
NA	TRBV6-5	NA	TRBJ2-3	TGTGCCACCCTCCACCCTACTAACACAGATACGCAGTATTTT	CATLHPTNTDTQYF
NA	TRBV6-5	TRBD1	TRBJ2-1	TGTGCCAGCAGTTTAGGGACAGGGAGCTCCTACAATGAGCAGTTCTTC	CASSLGTGSSYNEQFF
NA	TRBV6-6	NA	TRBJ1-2	TGTGCCAGCAGACCCGGACAGATCTATGGCTACACCTTC	CASRPGQIYGYTF
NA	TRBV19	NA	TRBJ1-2	TGTGCCAGTAGTATACAAGGGGTCCGCGGAAACTATGGCTACACCTTC	CASSIQGVRGNYGYTF
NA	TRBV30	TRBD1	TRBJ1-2	TGTGCCTGGAGTCCCGGCAGGGGGCTAGATGGCTACACCTTC	CAWSPGRGLDGYTF